The TCR beta chain under discussion was sequenced for a study of T cells in Graves' hyperthyroidism and ophthalmopathy. This clonotype has a count of ten or more. Germline loops: CDR1 DFQATT, CDR2 SNEGSKA (reference sequence). The CDR3 is 12 amino acids. V gave up 5 bases and J gave up 2 bases, with 10 bases separating them. Researchers took RNA transcripts and amplified the TCR beta CDR3 regions from them. First-round RT-PCR targeting the TCR CDR3 was performed with the HTBI primer set. TCRdb ran MiXCR on the multiplex PCR reads and lists one entry per CDR3 protein. The table includes about 840,000 distinct CDR3 sequences, 38% detected once.

Sample: blood. This TCR came from a young man with Graves' hyperthyroidism. The V call is TRBV20-1, the J call TRBJ2-7; D perhaps matches TRBD2 (6 bases). The CDR3: CSAWDLAYEQYF. CDR3 DNA: TGCAGTGCTTGGGACTTAGCCTACGAGCAGTACTTC.